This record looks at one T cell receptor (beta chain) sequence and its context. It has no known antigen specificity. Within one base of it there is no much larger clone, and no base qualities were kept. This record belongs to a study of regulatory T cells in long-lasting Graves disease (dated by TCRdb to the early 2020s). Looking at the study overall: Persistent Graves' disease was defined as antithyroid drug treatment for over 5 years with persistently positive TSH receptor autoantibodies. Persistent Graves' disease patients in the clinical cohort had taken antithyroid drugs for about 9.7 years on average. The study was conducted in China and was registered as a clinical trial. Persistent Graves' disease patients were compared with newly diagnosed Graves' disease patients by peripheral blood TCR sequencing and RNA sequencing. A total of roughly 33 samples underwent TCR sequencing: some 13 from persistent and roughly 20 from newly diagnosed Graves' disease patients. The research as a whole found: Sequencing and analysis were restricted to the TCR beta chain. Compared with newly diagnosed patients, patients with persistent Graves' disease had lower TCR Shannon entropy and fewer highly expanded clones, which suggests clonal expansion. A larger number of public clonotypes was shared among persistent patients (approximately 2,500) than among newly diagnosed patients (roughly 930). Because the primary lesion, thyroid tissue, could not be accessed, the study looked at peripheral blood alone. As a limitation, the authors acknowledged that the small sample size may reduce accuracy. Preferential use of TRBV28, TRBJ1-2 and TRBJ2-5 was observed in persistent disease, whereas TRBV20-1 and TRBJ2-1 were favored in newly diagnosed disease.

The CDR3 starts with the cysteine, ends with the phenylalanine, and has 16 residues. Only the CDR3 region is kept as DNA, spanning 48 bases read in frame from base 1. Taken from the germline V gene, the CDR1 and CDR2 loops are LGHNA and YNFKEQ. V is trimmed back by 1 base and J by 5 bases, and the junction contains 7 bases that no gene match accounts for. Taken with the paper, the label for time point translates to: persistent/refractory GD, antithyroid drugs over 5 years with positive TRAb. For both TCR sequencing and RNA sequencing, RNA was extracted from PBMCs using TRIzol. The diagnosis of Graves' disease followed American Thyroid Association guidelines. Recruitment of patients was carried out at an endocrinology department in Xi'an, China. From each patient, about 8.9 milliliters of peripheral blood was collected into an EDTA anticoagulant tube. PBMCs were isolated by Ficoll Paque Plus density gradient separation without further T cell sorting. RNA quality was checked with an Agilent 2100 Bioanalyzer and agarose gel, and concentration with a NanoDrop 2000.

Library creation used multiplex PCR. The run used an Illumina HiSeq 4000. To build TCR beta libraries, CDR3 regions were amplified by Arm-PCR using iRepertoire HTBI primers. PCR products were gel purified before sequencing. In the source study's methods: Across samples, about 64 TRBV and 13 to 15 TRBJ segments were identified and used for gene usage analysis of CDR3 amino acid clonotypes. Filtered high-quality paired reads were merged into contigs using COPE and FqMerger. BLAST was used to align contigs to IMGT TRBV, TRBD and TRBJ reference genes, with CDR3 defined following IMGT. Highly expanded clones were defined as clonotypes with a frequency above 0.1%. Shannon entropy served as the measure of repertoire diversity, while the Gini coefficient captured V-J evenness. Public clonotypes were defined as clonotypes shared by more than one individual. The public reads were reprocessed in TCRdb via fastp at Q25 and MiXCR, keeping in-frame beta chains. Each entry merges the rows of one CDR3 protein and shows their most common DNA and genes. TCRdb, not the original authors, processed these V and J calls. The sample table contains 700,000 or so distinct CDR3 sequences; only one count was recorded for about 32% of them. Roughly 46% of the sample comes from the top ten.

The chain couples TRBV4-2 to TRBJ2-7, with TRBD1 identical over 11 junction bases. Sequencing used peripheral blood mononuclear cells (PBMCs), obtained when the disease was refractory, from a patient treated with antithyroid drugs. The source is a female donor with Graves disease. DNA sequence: TGTGCCAGCAGCCAAGGCGGGACAGGGGGTTCTAACGAGCAGTACTTC. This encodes CASSQGGTGGSNEQYF.